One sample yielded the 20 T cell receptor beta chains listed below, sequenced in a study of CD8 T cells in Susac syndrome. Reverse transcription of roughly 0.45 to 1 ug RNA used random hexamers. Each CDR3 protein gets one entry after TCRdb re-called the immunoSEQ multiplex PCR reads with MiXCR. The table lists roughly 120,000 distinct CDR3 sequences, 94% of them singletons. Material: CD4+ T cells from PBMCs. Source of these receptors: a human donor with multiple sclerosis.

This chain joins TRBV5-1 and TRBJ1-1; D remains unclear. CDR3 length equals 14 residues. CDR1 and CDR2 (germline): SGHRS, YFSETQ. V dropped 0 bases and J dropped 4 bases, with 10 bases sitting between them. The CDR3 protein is CASSLVGGSTEAFF. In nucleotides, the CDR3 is TGCGCCAGCAGCTTGGTTGGAGGGAGCACTGAAGCTTTCTTT.

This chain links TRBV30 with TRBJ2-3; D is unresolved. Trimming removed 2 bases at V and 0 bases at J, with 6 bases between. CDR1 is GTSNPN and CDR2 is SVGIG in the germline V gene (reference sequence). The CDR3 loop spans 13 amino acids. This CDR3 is CAWSYASTDTQYF. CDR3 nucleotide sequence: TGTGCCTGGAGTTATGCTAGCACAGATACGCAGTATTTT.

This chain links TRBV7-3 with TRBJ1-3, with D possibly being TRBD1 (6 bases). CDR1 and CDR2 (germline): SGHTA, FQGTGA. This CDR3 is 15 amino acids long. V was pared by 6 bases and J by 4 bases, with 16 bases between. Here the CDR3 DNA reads TGTGCCAGCAGTGTTAATCAGGGGATCGGAAACACCATATATTTT. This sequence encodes CASSVNQGIGNTIYF.

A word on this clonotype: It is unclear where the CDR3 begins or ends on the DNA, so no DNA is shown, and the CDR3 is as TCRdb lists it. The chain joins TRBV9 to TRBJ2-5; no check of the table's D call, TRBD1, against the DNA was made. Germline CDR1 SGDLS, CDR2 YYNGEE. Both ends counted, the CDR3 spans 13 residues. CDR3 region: CASSVGTGTAFNF.

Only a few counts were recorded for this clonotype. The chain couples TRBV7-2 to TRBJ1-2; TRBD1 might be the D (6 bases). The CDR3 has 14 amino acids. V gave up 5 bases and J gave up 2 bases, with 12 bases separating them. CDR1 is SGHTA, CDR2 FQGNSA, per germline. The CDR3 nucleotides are TGTGCCAGCAGCCCCCGGACAGCGAACTATGGCTACACCTTC. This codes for CASSPRTANYGYTF.

CDR3 DNA sequence: TGTGCCAGCAGAACGGGACAGGGGAAGGTCCTGTTCTCTGGAAACACCATATATTTT. This sequence encodes CASRTGQGKVLFSGNTIYF. This rearrangement joins TRBV6-1 to TRBJ1-3; 10 nucleotides match TRBD1. Germline values: CDR1 MNHNS, CDR2 SASEGT. The CDR3 runs 19 residues. After removal of 6 bases from V and 0 bases from J, the junction contained 14 bases not matched to a gene.

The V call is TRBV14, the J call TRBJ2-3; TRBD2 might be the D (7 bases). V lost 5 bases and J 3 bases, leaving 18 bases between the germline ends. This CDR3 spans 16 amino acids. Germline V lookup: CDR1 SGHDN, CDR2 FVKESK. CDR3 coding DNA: TGTGCCAGCAGCGTACGCGGCGGGGGCCAAACAGATACGCAGTATTTT. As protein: CASSVRGGGQTDTQYF.

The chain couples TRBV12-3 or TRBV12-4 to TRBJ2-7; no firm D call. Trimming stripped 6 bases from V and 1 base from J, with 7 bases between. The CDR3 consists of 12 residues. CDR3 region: CASSQSSYEQYF. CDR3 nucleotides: TGTGCCAGCAGCCAGAGTTCCTACGAGCAGTACTTC.

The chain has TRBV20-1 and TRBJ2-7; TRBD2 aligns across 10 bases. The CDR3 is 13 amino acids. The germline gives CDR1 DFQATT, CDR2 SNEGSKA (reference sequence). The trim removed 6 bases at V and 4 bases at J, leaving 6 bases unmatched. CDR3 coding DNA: TGCAGTGCAGTTGTAGCGGGAGGATACGAGCAGTACTTC. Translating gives CSAVVAGGYEQYF.

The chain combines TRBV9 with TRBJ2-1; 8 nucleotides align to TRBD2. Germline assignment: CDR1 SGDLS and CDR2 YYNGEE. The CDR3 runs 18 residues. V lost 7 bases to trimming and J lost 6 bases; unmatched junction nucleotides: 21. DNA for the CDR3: TGTGCCAGCTCCCCAGAGGGGCCGGGACTAGGGAAGATCAATGAGCAGTTCTTC. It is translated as CASSPEGPGLGKINEQFF.

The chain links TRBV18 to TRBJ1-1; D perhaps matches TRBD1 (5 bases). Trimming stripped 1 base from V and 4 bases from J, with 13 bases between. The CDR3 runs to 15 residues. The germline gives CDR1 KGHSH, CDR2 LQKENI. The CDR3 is CASSPRPVGGTEAFF. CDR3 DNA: TGTGCCAGCTCACCACGCCCAGTTGGGGGCACTGAAGCTTTCTTT.

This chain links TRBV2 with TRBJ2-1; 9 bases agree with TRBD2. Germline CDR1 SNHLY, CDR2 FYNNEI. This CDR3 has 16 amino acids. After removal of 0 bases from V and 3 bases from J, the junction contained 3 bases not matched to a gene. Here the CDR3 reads CASSEALAGYYNEQFF. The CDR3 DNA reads TGTGCCAGCAGTGAAGCGCTAGCGGGGTACTACAATGAGCAGTTCTTC.

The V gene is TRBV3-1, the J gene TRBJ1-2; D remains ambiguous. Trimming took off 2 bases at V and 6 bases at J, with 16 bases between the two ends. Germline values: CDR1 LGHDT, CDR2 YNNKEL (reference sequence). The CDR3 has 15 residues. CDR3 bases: TGTGCCAGCAGCCAACGTACAGATCCACCCAATGGCTACACCTTC. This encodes CASSQRTDPPNGYTF.

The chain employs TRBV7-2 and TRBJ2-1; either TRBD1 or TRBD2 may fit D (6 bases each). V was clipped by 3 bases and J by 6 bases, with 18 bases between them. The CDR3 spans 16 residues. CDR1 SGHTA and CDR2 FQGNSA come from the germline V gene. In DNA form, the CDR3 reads TGTGCCAGCAGCTTTGACCTCTCGACGGGGGCCAATGAGCAGTTCTTC. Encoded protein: CASSFDLSTGANEQFF.

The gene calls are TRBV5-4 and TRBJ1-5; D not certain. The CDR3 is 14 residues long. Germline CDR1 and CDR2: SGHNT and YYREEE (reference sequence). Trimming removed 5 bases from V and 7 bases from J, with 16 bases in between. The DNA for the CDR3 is TGTGCCAGCAGTTGGGCCGGACGGGAACAGCCCCAGCATTTT. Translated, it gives CASSWAGREQPQHF.

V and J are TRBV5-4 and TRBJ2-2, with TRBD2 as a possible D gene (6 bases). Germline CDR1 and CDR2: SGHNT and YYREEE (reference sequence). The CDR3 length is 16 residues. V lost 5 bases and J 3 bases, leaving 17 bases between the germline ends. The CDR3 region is CASSSRDHGDTGELFF. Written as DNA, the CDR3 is TGTGCCAGCAGTTCGCGGGACCACGGGGACACCGGGGAGCTGTTTTTT.

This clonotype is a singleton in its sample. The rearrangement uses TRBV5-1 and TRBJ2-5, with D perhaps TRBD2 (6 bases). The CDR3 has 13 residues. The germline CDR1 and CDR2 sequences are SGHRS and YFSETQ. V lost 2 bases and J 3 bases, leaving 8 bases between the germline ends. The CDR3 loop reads CASSFGGEETQYF. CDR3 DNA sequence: TGCGCCAGCAGCTTCGGCGGGGAAGAGACCCAGTACTTC.

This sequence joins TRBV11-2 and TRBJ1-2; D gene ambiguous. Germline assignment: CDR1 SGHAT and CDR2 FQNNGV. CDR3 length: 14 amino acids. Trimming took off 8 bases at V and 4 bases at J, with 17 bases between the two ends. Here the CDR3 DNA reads TGTGCCAGCGGTCGCCTCGAGGCGGGCTATGGCTACACCTTC. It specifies CASGRLEAGYGYTF.

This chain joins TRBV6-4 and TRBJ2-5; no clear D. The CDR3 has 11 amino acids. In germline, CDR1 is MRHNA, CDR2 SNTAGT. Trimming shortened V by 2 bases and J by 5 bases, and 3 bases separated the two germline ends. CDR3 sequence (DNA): TGTGCCAGCAGTGACGTTGAGACCCAGTACTTC. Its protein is CASSDVETQYF.

Written as DNA, the CDR3 is TGTGCCAGTTGGGGAGGTCAGGGGAATCAGCCCCAGCATTTT. It is translated as CASWGGQGNQPQHF. This chain connects TRBV19 to TRBJ1-5, with D possibly being TRBD1 (6 bases). This CDR3 is built from 14 residues. The V and J ends lost 8 bases and 4 bases respectively, with 15 bases between them. CDR1 and CDR2 from the germline V gene are LNHDA and SQIVND (reference sequence).